The 8 T cell receptor beta chains below all came from one sample that was sequenced in a study of T cell changes during pregnancy in multiple sclerosis. Profiled with immunoSEQ multiplex PCR; TCRdb holds only in-frame clones, not every one. The sample contains about 86,000 clones, 85% to 95% of which appear only once. The specimen comprised peripheral blood, sampled in the first trimester of pregnancy. Receptors were obtained from a female donor in good health, enrolled as a control in a pregnancy study.

The rearrangement links TRBV11-2 to TRBJ1-4, with no clear D. Per germline, CDR1 SGHAT and CDR2 FQNNGV. The V gene lost 5 bases and the J gene lost 11 bases, with 15 bases spanning the gap. The CDR3 is 13 residues long. The CDR3 region has the DNA TGTGCCAGCAGCCCTCGGGTCGGTGGGAAACTGTTTTTT. Translating it yields CASSPRVGGKLFF.

This clone came up once. This chain uses TRBV28 with TRBJ2-5; D might be TRBD2 (5 bases). Germline loops: CDR1 MDHEN, CDR2 SYDVKM. V lost 7 bases, J lost 5 bases, and 11 bases lay in between. The CDR3 loop spans 12 amino acids. CDR3 sequence: CASNRGEETQYF. The DNA for the CDR3 is TGTGCCAGCAATCGGGGAGAGGAGACCCAGTACTTC.

In regard to this clone: Other nucleotide sequences in the sample specify the same CDR3. The DNA of the CDR3 is TGCAGCGTTGAAAGAGCGGGGCATGGCTACACCTTC. As protein: CSVERAGHGYTF. The chain carries TRBV29-1 and TRBJ1-2, with D perhaps TRBD1 (5 bases). V lost 2 bases, J lost 6 bases, and 10 bases lay in between. Germline V CDR1 and CDR2: SQVTM, ANQGSEA. This CDR3 has 12 residues.

The gene calls are TRBV7-6 and TRBJ2-7; 10 bases are a match to TRBD1. Germline trimming cut 5 bases from V and 2 bases from J; bases unmatched to any gene: 3. The germline gives CDR1 SGHVS, CDR2 FNYEAQ. The CDR3 covers 14 residues. Here the CDR3 reads CASSQTGGPYEQYF. The CDR3 DNA reads TGTGCCAGCAGCCAGACAGGGGGCCCCTACGAGCAGTACTTC.

The rearrangement links TRBV5-6 to TRBJ1-1; possibly TRBD1 for D (5 bases). From germline, CDR1 is SGHDT and CDR2 YYEEEE. V lost 4 bases, J lost 4 bases, and 11 bases lay in between. The CDR3 is 13 amino acids. This chain's CDR3 is CASSEGGVTEAFF. CDR3 DNA: TGTGCCAGCAGCGAGGGAGGGGTCACTGAAGCTTTCTTT.

The J gene is TRBJ2-5, the V gene TRBV13, with TRBD2 identical over 8 bases. V lost 4 bases, J lost 1 base, and 8 bases stayed unmatched. The CDR3 has 16 amino acids. Germline V gene data show CDR1 as PRHDT and CDR2 as FYEKMQ (reference sequence). In DNA, the CDR3 is TGTGCCAGCAGCTCCCGATCGGGGGGGCCCCAAGAGACCCAGTACTTC. Its protein product is CASSSRSGGPQETQYF.

The rearrangement uses TRBV10-1 and TRBJ2-6; possibly TRBD2 for D (5 bases). The V gene lost 6 bases and the J gene lost 4 bases, with 16 bases spanning the gap. From germline, CDR1 is WNHNN and CDR2 SYGVQD (reference sequence). The CDR3 has 16 residues. CDR3 loop: CASSGPGSVGANVLTF. Written as DNA, the CDR3 is TGCGCCAGCAGCGGACCGGGGTCGGTGGGGGCCAACGTCCTGACTTTC.

V is TRBV13 and J is TRBJ2-3; D call uncertain. CDR3 length equals 12 residues. The V end was cut by 4 bases, the J end by 6 bases, with 8 bases between. Germline values: CDR1 PRHDT, CDR2 FYEKMQ (reference sequence). The chain's CDR3 is CASSYISDTQYF. Written as DNA, the CDR3 is TGTGCCAGCAGCTACATCTCGGATACGCAGTATTTT.